This T cell receptor (beta chain) is from a study of T cell responses to AZD1222 COVID-19 vaccine. Study-level information: Doses given second, at about 4 or about 12 weeks, were pooled.

J was trimmed by 6 bases and V by 3 bases; bases with no gene match: 4. From germline, CDR1 is SGHVS and CDR2 FQNEAQ. The CDR3 totals 13 residues. Method: immunoSEQ multiplex PCR; TCRdb's copy keeps in-frame clones and lacks some. The sample carries about 150,000 clones, about 93% recorded once. Whole-study results and caveats: Only six or seven AZD1222 recipients tested seropositive at baseline.

On this clone: As yet, its antigen is unknown.

V is TRBV7-8 and J is TRBJ1-2, with TRBD1 matching 7 bases. The clonotype comes from an adult in good health. The specimen comprised peripheral blood, sampled on day 0 of AZD1222 vaccination. CDR3 region: CASSFLQGNGYTF. CDR3 nucleotide sequence: TGTGCCAGCAGCTTTTTACAGGGGAATGGCTACACCTTC.